The 19 T cell receptor beta chains presented below share a single source sample, sequenced in a study of T cell responses to AZD1222 COVID-19 vaccine listed by TCRdb under 2021. Interpreted using the paper, the time point label stands for: about 28 days (+/-7) after the second vaccine dose. What the treatment or condition label conveys for this sample: meningococcal conjugate vaccine given as trial control. Receptor amplification or capture employed the immunoSEQ multiplex PCR assay. This is the immuneACCESS table as TCRdb keeps it, with only in-frame sequences that have V and J called. A part of the clones is gone; compared with another copy, unresolved V genes explain less than half, and the rest is unexplained. For this sample the table gives fewer than 80,000 clones, of which around 88% were detected only once. Jointly, the top ten make up 10% of the sample. The input for sequencing was peripheral blood, taken 28 days after the second dose of the MenACWY control vaccine. The receptors come from an adult who received the MenACWY meningococcal vaccine as a control.

This clone was seen only once. V and J are TRBV2 and TRBJ2-1; D may be TRBD1 (5 bases). The CDR3 runs 11 residues. V lost 4 bases to trimming and J lost 9 bases, with 7 bases between them. Germline assignment: CDR1 SNHLY and CDR2 FYNNEI. The CDR3: CASSVDSEQFF. The CDR3, as DNA: TGTGCCAGCAGTGTCGACAGTGAGCAGTTCTTC.

The V gene is TRBV7-8, the J gene TRBJ1-4; D is possibly TRBD1 (6 bases). CDR3 size: 17 residues. V was shortened by 2 bases and J by 4 bases, with 17 bases between the two germline ends. CDR1 is SGHVS and CDR2 is FQNEAQ in the germline V gene. This CDR3 is CASSLSETGLNNEKLFF. The CDR3 DNA sequence: TGTGCCAGCAGCTTATCCGAGACAGGACTTAATAATGAAAAACTGTTTTTT. Complete variable domain (other parts from reference TRBV7-8 and TRBJ1-4): GAGVSQSPRYKVAKRGQDVALRCDPISGHVSLFWYQQALGQGPEFLTYFQNEAQLDKSGLPSDRFFAERPEGSVSTLKIQRTQQEDSAVYLCASSLSETGLNNEKLFFGSGTQLSVL.

The chain links TRBV12-3 or TRBV12-4 to TRBJ1-2; tentative D call: TRBD1 (5 bases). Deletions cut 3 bases from V and 8 bases from J, with 10 bases between. The CDR3 has 12 residues. CDR3 sequence: CASSFVGRGYTF. The CDR3 nucleotides are TGTGCCAGCAGTTTTGTGGGACGGGGCTACACCTTC.

V gene TRBV7-2 combines with J gene TRBJ1-1; D gene ambiguous. CDR3 length: 14 amino acids. The V end lost 3 bases, the J end lost 3 bases, and 11 bases lay between the germline ends. Germline V gives CDR1 SGHTA, CDR2 FQGNSA. The CDR3 region is CASSFRGGHTEAFF. CDR3 nucleotide sequence: TGTGCCAGCAGCTTCCGGGGTGGACACACTGAAGCTTTCTTT.

The genes are TRBV7-2 and TRBJ2-7, with no clear D. This CDR3 comprises 15 residues. The germline V gene has CDR1 SGHTA and CDR2 FQGNSA. Trimming removed 3 bases at V and 2 bases at J, with 14 bases between. CDR3 nucleotides: TGTGCCAGCAGCTTGGACGGATATAGGGCCTACGAGCAGTACTTC. Protein: CASSLDGYRAYEQYF.

The CDR3 is CASSTGRAQPQHF. CDR3 nucleotide sequence: TGTGCCAGCTCGACAGGGCGGGCTCAGCCCCAGCATTTT. This chain uses TRBV6-5 with TRBJ1-5, with 7 bases aligning to TRBD1. CDR3 length: 13 amino acids. V dropped 8 bases and J dropped 6; count of bases not matched to a gene: 7. From germline, CDR1 is MNHEY and CDR2 SVGAGI.

This clone was seen a single time. The rearrangement joins TRBV6-5 to TRBJ1-1; D unresolved. The CDR3 has 13 residues. Deletions cut 11 bases from V and 0 bases from J, with 13 bases between. Germline V gene sequence: CDR1 MNHEY, CDR2 SVGAGI. CDR3 DNA: TGTGCCTCGGACCGTTACATGAACACTGAAGCTTTCTTT. Its translation is CASDRYMNTEAFF.

V gene TRBV19 combines with J gene TRBJ2-1, with D maybe TRBD2 (6 bases). The CDR3 is 16 residues long. V gave up 3 bases and J gave up 4 bases, with 16 bases separating them. The germline gives CDR1 LNHDA, CDR2 SQIVND (reference sequence). In DNA, the CDR3 is TGTGCCAGTAGTATCTGGAGGGTAGGGAATTACAATGAGCAGTTCTTC. Its protein product is CASSIWRVGNYNEQFF. The whole variable domain, filled in from reference TRBV19 and TRBJ2-1, reads DGGITQSPKYLFRKEGQNVTLSCEQNLNHDAMYWYRQDPGQGLRLIYYSQIVNDFQKGDIAEGYSVSREKKESFPLTVTSAQKNPTAFYLCASSIWRVGNYNEQFFGPGTRLTVL.

The chain combines TRBV6-1 with TRBJ1-2; tentative D call: TRBD1 (5 bases). CDR1 is MNHNS and CDR2 is SASEGT in the germline V gene. Deletions cut 1 base from V and 7 bases from J, with 7 bases between. CDR3 length: 12 amino acids. The CDR3 DNA follows: TGTGCCAGCAGTGAAGGGGGGGTTGGCTACACCTTC. This codes for CASSEGGVGYTF.

The rearrangement uses TRBV28 and TRBJ1-1; 7 positions match TRBD1. Per the germline V gene, CDR1 is MDHEN and CDR2 is SYDVKM. After removal of 3 bases from V and 5 bases from J, the junction contained 9 bases not matched to a gene. The CDR3 has 15 residues. The CDR3 is CASSLRTGHDTEAFF. In DNA form, the CDR3 reads TGTGCCAGCAGTTTGAGGACAGGCCACGATACTGAAGCTTTCTTT. The entire variable domain, with the rest obtained from reference TRBV28 and TRBJ1-1, is as follows: DVKVTQSSRYLVKRTGEKVFLECVQDMDHENMFWYRQDPGLGLRLIYFSYDVKMKEKGDIPEGYSVSREKKERFSLILESASTNQTSMYLCASSLRTGHDTEAFFGQGTRLTVV.

This chain joins TRBV3-1 (or the pseudogene TRBV3-2) and TRBJ1-4; D may be TRBD1 (6 bases). This CDR3 spans 17 amino acids. Germline CDR1 is LGHDT and CDR2 is YNNKEL (reference sequence). Trimming removed 4 bases from V and 0 bases from J, with 15 bases in between. CDR3 coding DNA: TGTGCCAGCAGCCTCCCGACAGGCGCACCAACTAATGAAAAACTGTTTTTT. It encodes CASSLPTGAPTNEKLFF.

CDR3 region: CASSQGDYGYTF. Here the CDR3 DNA reads TGCGCCAGCAGCCAAGGAGACTATGGCTACACCTTC. The V and J genes are TRBV4-1 and TRBJ1-2; D remains unclear. CDR1 and CDR2 from the germline V gene are MGHRA and YSYEKL. This CDR3 region has 12 residues. The V end lost 1 base, the J end lost 3 bases, and 3 bases lay between the germline ends.

The J gene is TRBJ1-2, the V gene TRBV6-5, with D maybe TRBD1 (6 bases). Trimming removed 5 bases at V and 5 bases at J, with 12 bases between. Germline V lookup: CDR1 MNHEY, CDR2 SVGAGI. The CDR3 runs 13 residues. The CDR3 protein is CASSRQDKYGYTF. The CDR3 DNA reads TGTGCCAGCAGTAGACAGGACAAGTATGGCTACACCTTC.

V and J are TRBV11-3 and TRBJ2-7; the match to TRBD1 covers 11 bases. V dropped 4 bases and J dropped 2; count of bases not matched to a gene: 4. From germline, CDR1 is SGHNT and CDR2 YENEEA. This CDR3 spans 15 amino acids. The CDR3 DNA follows: TGTGCCAGCAGCTACGGGACAGGGGGGGCCTACGAGCAGTACTTC. Its translation: CASSYGTGGAYEQYF.

The gene calls are TRBV28 and TRBJ1-2, with TRBD1 matching over 8 bases. The length of the CDR3 is 13 residues. Germline trimming cut 7 bases from V and 5 bases from J; bases unmatched to any gene: 6. Germline V lookup: CDR1 MDHEN, CDR2 SYDVKM. CDR3 DNA: TGTGCCAGCACCGAGGACAGGGTATATGGCTACACCTTC. It encodes CASTEDRVYGYTF.

In regard to this clone: Other DNA sequences in this specimen translate into the identical CDR3. This chain links TRBV19 with TRBJ1-1; D is unclear. CDR1 LNHDA and CDR2 SQIVND come from the germline V gene (reference sequence). Between the trimmed V and J ends, which lost 3 bases and 0 bases, there was a span of 5 bases. The CDR3 loop spans 13 amino acids. The CDR3 DNA is TGTGCCAGTAGTATTGCAGTGAACACTGAAGCTTTCTTT. Its protein is CASSIAVNTEAFF.

The chain couples TRBV12-5 to TRBJ1-1; a weak D match, TRBD1 (5 bases). Germline CDR1 LGHNT, CDR2 FRNRAP. The CDR3 consists of 13 residues. V lost 6 bases, J lost 3 bases, and 11 bases lay in between. This CDR3 reads CASGRQTDTEAFF. Here the CDR3 DNA reads TGTGCTAGTGGGAGACAGACGGACACTGAAGCTTTCTTT.

The rearrangement joins TRBV29-1 to TRBJ2-7, with D possibly TRBD1 on 5 matching bases. With 2 bases removed from V and 0 bases from J, the gap between germline ends came to 8 bases. The CDR3 runs to 13 residues. Per the germline V gene, CDR1 is SQVTM and CDR2 is ANQGSEA. The CDR3 DNA follows: TGCAGCGTTGAACTTACAGGCTCCTACGAGCAGTACTTC. Translated: CSVELTGSYEQYF.

The chain combines TRBV4-1 with TRBJ2-3, with D perhaps TRBD2 (6 bases). V shed 2 bases and J shed 5 bases, with 17 bases lying between them. Germline V gives CDR1 MGHRA, CDR2 YSYEKL. The CDR3 is made up of 16 amino acids. The CDR3 coding sequence is TGCGCCAGCAGCCAAACTCCGGGAGCAGGGAAAGATACGCAGTATTTT. Translated: CASSQTPGAGKDTQYF.